The rows below give T cell receptor beta chains drawn from one sample of a study of breast tumors, draining lymph nodes, adjacent tissues. TCRdb independently ran MiXCR on the multiplex PCR reads; one entry per CDR3 protein. The repertoire has about 20,000 distinct CDR3 sequences, approximately 48% of them found once; the top ten carry roughly 7.3%. Material for sequencing was breast tumor tissue. These receptors came from a female donor with breast cancer. Some clones in this sample may be carry-over from other donors' samples. CDR3s include the opening cysteine and the closing phenylalanine or tryptophan. A D gene is named only where the DNA matches it firmly. The size of a clone is reported for some rows only, either as once, few or many, or as a class for expanded clones.

CASRMDRARRGEKLFF,TGTGCCAGTAGAATGGACAGGGCGCGGAGAGGTGAAAAACTGTTTTTT,TRBJ1-4,TRBV19,TRBD1,.
CSVELAGYTF,TGCAGCGTTGAACTTGCCGGCTACACCTTC,TRBJ1-2,TRBV29-1,.,.
CASSHLVPPYEQYF,TGTGCCAGCAGTCACCTGGTACCCCCTTACGAGCAGTACTTC,TRBJ2-7,TRBV6-4,.,many
CASSEGGENTGELFF,TGTGCCAGCAGTGAAGGAGGGGAGAACACCGGGGAGCTGTTTTTT,TRBJ2-2,TRBV6-1,.,many
CASSRQREGNEQYF,TGTGCCAGCAGCAGGCAGCGGGAGGGTAACGAGCAGTACTTC,TRBJ2-7,TRBV2,TRBD2,.
CASLTCYSGLEQYF,TGTGCCAGCCTTACCTGCTACAGCGGGCTCGAGCAGTACTTC,TRBJ2-7,TRBV5-4,.,.
CSARDRAVSSYNSPLHF,TGCAGTGCTAGAGATCGGGCAGTGAGCTCCTATAATTCACCCCTCCACTTT,TRBJ1-6,TRBV20-1,.,many
CASLPGRVVNEQYF,TGCGCCAGCCTACCGGGTAGGGTTGTAAACGAGCAGTACTTC,TRBJ2-7,TRBV5-1,.,.
CASRSAIHNEKLFF,TGTGCCAGCAGGTCGGCGATACATAATGAAAAACTGTTTTTT,TRBJ1-4,TRBV6-5,.,many
CASSSVAGGLMGTDTQYF,TGTGCCAGCAGCTCCGTCGCGGGAGGGTTAATGGGCACAGATACGCAGTATTTT,TRBJ2-3,TRBV11-3,TRBD2,.
CASSPRQGNSPLHF,TGTGCCAGCAGTCCACGACAGGGCAATTCACCCCTCCACTTT,TRBJ1-6,TRBV27,TRBD1,medium-sized
CSARDGAGDGYTF,TGCAGTGCTAGAGATGGGGCAGGGGATGGCTACACCTTC,TRBJ1-2,TRBV20-1,.,medium-sized
CSVGWVTDTQYF,TGCAGTGTGGGCTGGGTCACAGATACGCAGTATTTT,TRBJ2-3,TRBV20-1,.,medium-sized
CASSLQGFLYEQYF,TGCGCCAGCAGCTTGCAGGGGTTCCTCTACGAGCAGTACTTC,TRBJ2-7,TRBV5-1,.,.
CASKMDRNTGELFF,TGTGCCAGCAAGATGGACAGAAACACCGGGGAGCTGTTTTTT,TRBJ2-2,TRBV12-3/TRBV12-4,.,many
CASSPGWNTEAFF,TGTGCCAGCAGTCCAGGGTGGAACACTGAAGCTTTCTTT,TRBJ1-1,TRBV27,.,few
CASSLDSFYDTGELFF,TGTGCCAGCAGCTTAGACAGTTTTTACGACACCGGGGAGCTGTTTTTT,TRBJ2-2,TRBV7-8,.,.
CASRGLAGAYEHF,TGTGCCAGCAGGGGACTAGCGGGAGCCTACGAGCATTTT,TRBJ1-5,TRBV6-6,.,.
CSASGGTSGSNEQFF,TGCAGTGCTAGTGGGGGGACTAGCGGGAGCAATGAGCAGTTCTTC,TRBJ2-1,TRBV20-1,TRBD2,many
CASSEGFEKLFF,TGTGCCAGCAGTGAAGGGTTCGAAAAACTGTTTTTT,TRBJ1-4,TRBV2,.,.
CSASGHSTDKQYF,TGCAGTGCGTCGGGACACTCCACCGACAAGCAGTACTTC,TRBJ2-7,TRBV20-1,.,large
CASSGTSGNEQFF,TGCGCCAGCAGTGGGACTAGCGGCAATGAGCAGTTCTTC,TRBJ2-1,TRBV10-1,TRBD2,.
CASSPTWRDYPSYEQYF,TGTGCCAGCAGCCCCACTTGGCGGGACTACCCGTCCTACGAGCAGTACTTC,TRBJ2-7,TRBV7-9,TRBD2,.
CAISTGTGDFEQYF,TGTGCCATCAGTACCGGGACAGGTGATTTCGAGCAGTACTTC,TRBJ2-7,TRBV10-3,TRBD1,medium-sized